One sample yielded the 14 T cell receptor beta chains listed below, sequenced in a study of beta chain features in type 1 diabetes. Study results and caveats: There was a moderate but significant shortening of TCRB CDR3s in all four CD4+ subsets of Type 1 diabetes patients.

The isolated RNA, all of it, was reverse transcribed, so expressed TCRB transcripts were what got sequenced. TCRdb's table, derived via immunoSEQ multiplex PCR, lists solely in-frame clones and lacks some. The profile shows 150,000 to 200,000 clones, approximately 9% of them singletons. No antigen has been assigned to these receptors. Specimen: central memory CD4+ T cells from blood. The receptors come from a woman aged 18-29 years with type 1 diabetes.

The rearrangement uses TRBV14 and TRBJ2-1; 9 bases agree with TRBD2. V was clipped by 3 bases and J by 8 bases; unmatched bases: 5. The CDR3 is 14 residues long. Germline-derived CDR1 and CDR2 are SGHDN and FVKESK. In nucleotides, the CDR3 is TGTGCCAGCAGCCAGGGACTAGCCTCATATGAGCAGTTCTTC. It specifies CASSQGLASYEQFF.

J is TRBJ1-1 and V is TRBV2; 7 bases match TRBD1. Germline-derived CDR1 and CDR2 are SNHLY and FYNNEI. Losses at the gene ends were 5 bases for V and 4 bases for J; bases not matched to a gene: 10. The CDR3 sequence is 15 residues long. CDR3 region: CASSSQDRSGTEAFF. The CDR3 coding sequence is TGTGCCAGCAGTTCCCAGGACAGGTCAGGCACTGAAGCTTTCTTT.

Only a few counts were recorded for this clone. The chain couples TRBV5-4 to TRBJ1-2; no reliable D call. Germline V gives CDR1 SGHNT, CDR2 YYREEE (reference sequence). CDR3 length: 13 residues. Deletions cut 0 bases from V and 4 bases from J, with 7 bases between. The CDR3, as DNA: TGTGCCAGCAGCTTGGGGGCCGTCTATGGCTACACCTTC. This gives the protein CASSLGAVYGYTF.

This clone was found a few times. The chain is built from TRBV7-2 and TRBJ2-3, with D possibly matching TRBD2 (7 bases). The CDR3 runs to 16 residues. Trimming pared 1 base from V and 6 bases from J, leaving 17 bases between. The germline V gene has CDR1 SGHTA and CDR2 FQGNSA. Here the CDR3 DNA reads TGTGCCAGCAGCTTAGTCGGGGGCGGAGCGGGGGATACGCAGTATTTT. Protein product: CASSLVGGGAGDTQYF.

This clone was counted a few times. The chain employs TRBV7-9 and TRBJ2-7, with 11 bases that match TRBD1. Germline V CDR1 and CDR2: SEHNR, FQNEAQ (reference sequence). Unmatched junction bases numbered 6, after V lost 4 bases and J lost 4 bases. This CDR3 region has 15 residues. CDR3 in amino acids: CASSSPGQGEYEQYF. CDR3 coding DNA: TGTGCCAGCAGCTCGCCGGGACAGGGGGAATACGAGCAGTACTTC.

The chain is built from TRBV29-1 and TRBJ2-5, with TRBD1 identical over 9 bases. CDR1 is SQVTM, CDR2 ANQGSEA, per germline. J lost 2 bases, V lost 3 bases, and 4 bases had no gene match. This CDR3 has 14 residues. The DNA of the CDR3 is TGCAGCGTTGACTACAGGGGGCCTCAAGAGACCCAGTACTTC. Its translation: CSVDYRGPQETQYF. Together with reference TRBV29-1 and TRBJ2-5, the CDR3 gives the full variable domain: SAVISQKPSRDICQRGTSLTIQCQVDSQVTMMFWYRQQPGQSLTLIATANQGSEATYESGFVIDKFPISRPNLTFSTLTVSNMSPEDSSIYLCSVDYRGPQETQYFGPGTRLLVL.

J is TRBJ2-1 and V is TRBV7-2; TRBD1 matches at 10 bases. The CDR3 covers 15 residues. The germline gives CDR1 SGHTA, CDR2 FQGNSA. V lost 5 bases and J lost 5; bases outside the gene matches: 6. The CDR3 is CASSGTGAAHNEQFF. The CDR3 nucleotides are TGTGCCAGCAGCGGGACAGGGGCCGCACACAATGAGCAGTTCTTC.

This clone was counted only a few times. The chain uses TRBV2 and TRBJ1-4, with a tentative D call TRBD1 (6 bases). The germline V gene encodes CDR1 SNHLY and CDR2 FYNNEI. CDR3 length: 15 residues. With 6 bases removed from V and 0 bases from J, the gap between germline ends came to 11 bases. In DNA form, the CDR3 reads TGTGCCAGCAGGGGGGCAGTGGCAACTAATGAAAAACTGTTTTTT. Translation: CASRGAVATNEKLFF. Full variable domain (outside the CDR3, taken from reference TRBV2 and TRBJ1-4): EPEVTQTPSHQVTQMGQEVILRCVPISNHLYFYWYRQILGQKVEFLVSFYNNEISEKSEIFDDQFSVERPDGSNFTLKIRSTKLEDSAMYFCASRGAVATNEKLFFGSGTQLSVL.

A few counts support this clone. The gene calls are TRBV5-6 and TRBJ1-2; perhaps TRBD1 as D (5 bases). CDR3 length: 14 residues. The germline CDR1 and CDR2 sequences are SGHDT and YYEEEE. V dropped 0 bases and J dropped 4 bases, with 10 bases sitting between them. Written as DNA, the CDR3 is TGTGCCAGCAGCTTGGCCCCCCAGGGCTATGGCTACACCTTC. This encodes CASSLAPQGYGYTF.

The rearrangement joins TRBV2 to TRBJ1-1, with 7 bases identical to TRBD1. V was pared by 6 bases and J by 5 bases, with 12 bases of the junction left unmatched. The CDR3 is made up of 15 amino acids. The germline V gene has CDR1 SNHLY and CDR2 FYNNEI. The CDR3: CASRRQGSGGTEAFF. CDR3 sequence (DNA): TGTGCCAGCAGGAGACAGGGATCGGGCGGGACTGAAGCTTTCTTT.

The chain joins TRBV4-3 to TRBJ2-1, with 7 bases fitting TRBD2. The germline V gene encodes CDR1 LGHNA and CDR2 YSLEER. The CDR3 sequence is 14 residues long. V shed 0 bases and J 7 bases; nucleotides not matched to a gene: 3. CDR3 sequence reads: CASSQDTSENEQFF. The CDR3 DNA sequence: TGCGCCAGCAGCCAAGACACTAGCGAGAATGAGCAGTTCTTC.

This chain uses TRBV6-5 with TRBJ1-2; D uncertain. V lost 2 bases to trimming and J lost 1 base, with 8 bases between them. The germline gives CDR1 MNHEY, CDR2 SVGAGI. CDR3 length: 14 residues. CDR3 sequence reads: CASSYGHDNYGYTF. The CDR3 bases are TGTGCCAGCAGTTACGGCCACGATAACTATGGCTACACCTTC.

The chain combines TRBV11-2 with TRBJ2-1, with D perhaps matching TRBD1 (5 bases). CDR1 is SGHAT, CDR2 FQNNGV, per germline. The CDR3 is 14 residues long. V was clipped by 3 bases and J by 7 bases, with 13 bases between them. The CDR3 bases are TGTGCCAGCAGCTTGATGGACACTTGGAATGAGCAGTTCTTC. It codes for CASSLMDTWNEQFF.

This clone showed up just a few times. Germline and junction disagree at one end, which may indicate a read error. The genes are TRBV7-3 and TRBJ1-2, with a possible D match to TRBD1 (6 bases). CDR1 and CDR2 from the germline V gene are SGHTA and FQGTGA. This CDR3 is built from 12 residues. CDR3 sequence: CASSSQTGFVAF. In DNA, the CDR3 is TGTGCCAGCAGCTCCCAGACAGGTTTTGTCGCCTTC.